These 14 T cell receptor beta chains originate from one sample sequenced in a study of blood T cells in healthy people across ages. Sample-barcoded 5' priming and a J-beta primer mix drove a second PCR of about 6 to 12 cycles. TCRdb analysed the 5' RACE reads with MiXCR anew, one entry per CDR3 protein. Of 630,000 or so distinct CDR3 sequences listed, 25% to 30% were seen once; the top ten hold 15% to 17%. Source material: blood. Receptor source: a woman older than 75 in good health.

V is TRBV6-5 and J is TRBJ1-2; 8 bases map to TRBD1. The CDR3 is 18 residues long. The junction had 17 bases not matched to a gene; V was cut back by 0 bases and J by 8 bases. Germline V gives CDR1 MNHEY, CDR2 SVGAGI. CDR3 sequence (DNA): TGTGCCAGCAGTTACTCGTTTCCAGGACAGGGAGGTTTGAGGGGCTACACCTTC. Translated: CASSYSFPGQGGLRGYTF.

This clonotype was observed many times. An end of the junction differs from the germline gene, which may be a read error. The chain carries TRBV5-1 and TRBJ2-7; tentative D call: TRBD2 (5 bases). Germline V gives CDR1 SGHRS, CDR2 YFSETQ. There are 12 residues in the CDR3. The CDR3 here is CASSLEGYEQYF. Here the CDR3 DNA reads TGTGCCAGCAGCTTAGAGGGTTACGAGCAGTACTTC.

The genes are TRBV29-1 and TRBJ2-1; perhaps D is TRBD1 or TRBD2 (5 bases each). Germline loops: CDR1 SQVTM, CDR2 ANQGSEA. This CDR3 is 11 amino acids long. Trimming removed 5 bases at V and 9 bases at J, with 11 bases between. The CDR3 here is CSVQKRGEQFF. CDR3 nucleotide sequence: TGCAGCGTTCAAAAGAGGGGTGAGCAGTTCTTC.

Concerning this clonotype itself: A much more abundant neighbour one base away suggests this may be a read error. V gene TRBV29-1 combines with J gene TRBJ2-5; 8 nucleotides match TRBD1. CDR1 SQVTM and CDR2 ANQGSEA come from the germline V gene. The CDR3 totals 13 residues. V trimming: 2 bases; J trimming: 11 bases; junction bases outside the gene matches: 10. CDR3 sequence (DNA): TGCAGCGTTGAAAGGCAGGGGGCATGGGAGCAGTACTTC. Translated: CSVERQGAWEQYF.

This clonotype has a count of ten or more. The J gene is TRBJ2-3, the V gene TRBV5-1; D possibly corresponds to TRBD1 (5 bases). Trimming removed 0 bases at V and 2 bases at J, with 10 bases between. The CDR3 runs 15 residues. Germline V gene sequence: CDR1 SGHRS, CDR2 YFSETQ. CDR3 sequence (DNA): TGCGCCAGCAGCTTGGAACAGGCGTCCACAGATACGCAGTATTTT. Its translation is CASSLEQASTDTQYF.

Concerning this clonotype: The junction differs from germline at one of its ends, possibly a read error. The chain links TRBV12-3 or TRBV12-4 to TRBJ1-2; 10 nucleotides line up with TRBD1. The CDR3 contains 15 residues. The CDR3 coding sequence is TGTGTCAGCAGTTCGACAGGGGGCCCTTATGGGGGCTACACCTTC. It codes for CVSSSTGGPYGGYTF.

This clonotype was seen only a few times. It may be a read error: a sequence one base away is much more abundant. The genes are TRBV5-1 and TRBJ2-7; a weak D match, TRBD1 (6 bases). This CDR3 has 15 residues. Germline CDR1 and CDR2: SGHRS and YFSETQ. CDR3 region: CANSSDRFPTYEQYF. The CDR3 coding sequence is TGCGCCAACAGCTCTGACAGGTTCCCGACCTACGAGCAGTACTTC.

This clonotype has a count of ten or more. The chain recombines TRBV20-1 with TRBJ1-1, with a possible D match to TRBD1 (5 bases). This CDR3 region has 16 residues. The V end was cut by 2 bases, the J end by 0 bases, with 16 bases between. In germline, CDR1 is DFQATT, CDR2 SNEGSKA (reference sequence). Written as DNA, the CDR3 is TGCAGTGCTAGACCTGGGCAGGGAAAAGTGAACACTGAAGCTTTCTTT. Translating gives CSARPGQGKVNTEAFF.

Regarding this clonotype: Being one base from a much bigger clone, this may be a read error. This chain joins TRBV20-1 and TRBJ1-2, with TRBD1 matching 7 bases. Trimming cost V 3 bases and J 9 bases; bases outside gene matches: 7. This CDR3 is built from 12 residues. Germline CDR1 DFQATT, CDR2 SNEGSKA (reference sequence). The CDR3: CSARCTGESYTF. CDR3 in DNA: TGCAGTGCTAGGTGTACAGGGGAGAGCTACACCTTC.

The chain is built from TRBV3-1 and TRBJ2-3, with 9 positions matching TRBD2. The CDR3 is 17 amino acids. Trimming removed 0 bases from V and 7 bases from J; junction bases left unmatched: 11. Germline CDR1 reads LGHDT; CDR2 reads YNNKEL (reference sequence). The CDR3 loop is CASSQDMGAGGANTQYF. The CDR3, as DNA: TGTGCCAGCAGCCAAGACATGGGGGCGGGGGGGGCCAATACGCAGTATTTT.

At least ten counts were recorded for this clonotype. The chain links TRBV20-1 to TRBJ2-5; the match to TRBD1 covers 9 bases. V gave up 6 bases and J gave up 2 bases; unmatched junction bases: 7. The CDR3 is 14 amino acids. CDR1 DFQATT and CDR2 SNEGSKA come from the germline V gene (reference sequence). The CDR3 bases are TGCAGTGCAAACGGACAGGGGTCACAAGAGACCCAGTACTTC. Its protein is CSANGQGSQETQYF.

This clonotype was seen repeatedly, ten times or more. V gene TRBV7-2 combines with J gene TRBJ2-3; D gene unclear. Trimming took off 5 bases at V and 4 bases at J, with 13 bases between the two ends. CDR3 size: 14 residues. CDR1 and CDR2 (germline): SGHTA, FQGNSA. CDR3 sequence: CASSRIYQADTQYF. The CDR3 nucleotides are TGTGCCAGCAGCCGTATTTACCAGGCAGATACGCAGTATTTT.

This chain's CDR3 is CASSFSPRVVRAQDEQFF. Here the CDR3 DNA reads TGCGCCAGCAGCTTCTCCCCCCGGGTTGTGCGGGCCCAGGATGAGCAGTTCTTC. The chain is built from TRBV4-1 and TRBJ2-1; a weak D match, TRBD2 (5 bases). Trimming took 5 bases from V and 8 from J, leaving 28 bases between them. The germline CDR1 and CDR2 sequences are MGHRA and YSYEKL. The CDR3 extends over 18 amino acids.

This clonotype showed up many times. The chain links TRBV12-3 or TRBV12-4 to TRBJ1-6, with 8 nucleotides matching TRBD1. Trimming at V came to 3 bases and at J to 7 bases, leaving 5 bases not matched to a gene. The CDR3 totals 15 residues. CDR3: CASSLLAGGNSPLHF. The CDR3, as DNA: TGTGCCAGCAGTTTGCTGGCAGGGGGCAATTCACCCCTCCACTTT.